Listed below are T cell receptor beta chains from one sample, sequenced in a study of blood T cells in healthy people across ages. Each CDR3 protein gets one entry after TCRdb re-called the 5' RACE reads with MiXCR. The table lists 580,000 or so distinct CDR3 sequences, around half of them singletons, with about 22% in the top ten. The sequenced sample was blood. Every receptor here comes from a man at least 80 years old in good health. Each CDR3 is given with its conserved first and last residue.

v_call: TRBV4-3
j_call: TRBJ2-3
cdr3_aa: CASSQDLGPGSTDTQYF

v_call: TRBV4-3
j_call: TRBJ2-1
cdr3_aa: CASSQDRASGSLQFF

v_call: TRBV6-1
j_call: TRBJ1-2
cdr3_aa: CASRPRGQGWNGYTF

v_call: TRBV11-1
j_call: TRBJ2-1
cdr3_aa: CASRPRDRGPQEQFF

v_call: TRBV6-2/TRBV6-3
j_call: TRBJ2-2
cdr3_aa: CASSPSGSTGELFF

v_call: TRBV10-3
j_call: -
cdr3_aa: CAISEREGHEQYF

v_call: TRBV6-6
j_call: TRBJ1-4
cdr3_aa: CASRDYTGATNEKLFF

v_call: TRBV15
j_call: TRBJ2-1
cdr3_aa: CATSGGRLAGTNEQFF

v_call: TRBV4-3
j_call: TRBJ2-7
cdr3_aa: CASSQGHGSGRPYEQYF

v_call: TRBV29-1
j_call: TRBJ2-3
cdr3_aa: CSVGSAPVDTQYF

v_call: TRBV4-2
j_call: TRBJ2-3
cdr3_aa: CASSRDGTDTQYF

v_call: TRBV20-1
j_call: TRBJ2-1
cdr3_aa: CSASGLAGGWSYNEQFF

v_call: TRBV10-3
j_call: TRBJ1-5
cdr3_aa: CATGTGNQPQHF

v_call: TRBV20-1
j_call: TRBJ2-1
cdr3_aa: CSALGPYNEQFF

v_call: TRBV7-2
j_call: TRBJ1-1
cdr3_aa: CASSSRDRYTEAFF

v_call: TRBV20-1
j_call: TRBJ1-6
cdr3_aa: CSARQSNSPLHF

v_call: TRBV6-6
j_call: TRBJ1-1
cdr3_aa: CASVGAAHREAFF

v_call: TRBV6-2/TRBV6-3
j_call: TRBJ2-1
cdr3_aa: CASSYGTRPQAEQFF

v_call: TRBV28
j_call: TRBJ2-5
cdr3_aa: CASSVQPTSETQYF

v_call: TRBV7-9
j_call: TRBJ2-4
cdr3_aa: CASSLGGGIAKNIQYF

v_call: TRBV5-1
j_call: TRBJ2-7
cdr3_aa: CASSPDGRALNEQYF

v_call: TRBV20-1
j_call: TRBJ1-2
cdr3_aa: CSASSGVSYGYTF

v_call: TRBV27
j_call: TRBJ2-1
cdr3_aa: CASSPDRGVNNEQFF

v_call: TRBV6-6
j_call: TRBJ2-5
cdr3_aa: CASSETGAQETQYF

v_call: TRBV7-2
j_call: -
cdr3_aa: CASSQYSSYNEQYF

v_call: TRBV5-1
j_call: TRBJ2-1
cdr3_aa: CASSWAAEQFF

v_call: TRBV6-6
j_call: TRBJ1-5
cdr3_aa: CASSSWAGSGNQPQHF

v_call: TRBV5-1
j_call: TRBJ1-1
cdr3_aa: CASSLLQGEGTEAFF

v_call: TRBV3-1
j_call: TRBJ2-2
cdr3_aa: CASSQDRDRGTGELFF

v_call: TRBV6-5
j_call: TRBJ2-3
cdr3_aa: CATIAPGLITDTQYF

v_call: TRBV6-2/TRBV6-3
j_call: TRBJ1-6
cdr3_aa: CASSYAQGGTYNSPLHF

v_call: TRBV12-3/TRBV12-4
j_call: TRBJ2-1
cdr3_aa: CASSLRGGTGANEQFF

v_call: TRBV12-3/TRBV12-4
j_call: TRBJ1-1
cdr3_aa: CASSWTENTEAFF

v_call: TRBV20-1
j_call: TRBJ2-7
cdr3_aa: CSAREGTGPYEQYF

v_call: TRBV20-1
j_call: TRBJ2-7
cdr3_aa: CSAARQGFSYEQYF

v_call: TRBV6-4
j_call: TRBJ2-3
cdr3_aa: CASSPLGGGTQYF

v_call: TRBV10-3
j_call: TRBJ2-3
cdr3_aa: CAISESNPSLDTQYF

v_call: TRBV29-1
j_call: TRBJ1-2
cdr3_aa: CSVEAVYGYTF

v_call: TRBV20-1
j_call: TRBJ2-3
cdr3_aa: CSAAKRAADTQYF

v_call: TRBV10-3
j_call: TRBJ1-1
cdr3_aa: CVSNPGQENTEAFF

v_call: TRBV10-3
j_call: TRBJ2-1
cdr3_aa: CAIRERTGRGNEQFF

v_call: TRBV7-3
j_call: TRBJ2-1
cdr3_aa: CASSSSRTGVEQFF

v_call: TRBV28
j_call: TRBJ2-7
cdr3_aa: CASRPTSVHEQYF

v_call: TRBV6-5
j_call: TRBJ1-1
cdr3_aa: CASSFPGQGVSEAFF

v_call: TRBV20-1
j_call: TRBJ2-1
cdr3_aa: CSARVPDSSYNEQFF